The 8 T cell receptor beta chains reported below all come from one sample, sequenced in a study of siplizumab effects on memory and regulatory T cells (dated by TCRdb to 2018 to 2020). Library preparation was by the immunoSEQ multiplex PCR assay. TCRdb holds this immuneACCESS table with in-frame rearrangements only. Some clones are missing; in checked studies, unresolved V genes explain under half, and the rest has no known cause. The sample data list approximately 100,000 clones, and about nine tenths of these were observed just once. The top ten hold approximately 12% of the sample. The sequenced material came from non-Treg CD4+ T cells sorted from blood. The cell subset or site label here, explained by the study, means: FACS-sorted unstimulated CD4+ non-regulatory T cells. All receptors derive from a human donor in good health.

V gene TRBV30 combines with J gene TRBJ1-6; maybe TRBD1 (5 bases). Germline lookup yields CDR1 GTSNPN and CDR2 SVGIG (reference sequence). V was trimmed by 3 bases and J by 6 bases, leaving 18 bases between them. This CDR3 has 16 residues. The CDR3 region has the DNA TGTGCCTGGAGGGCGAGCGGGGGTGGCCTTAATTCACCCCTCCACTTT. It encodes CAWRASGGGLNSPLHF.

This clone was picked up one time. The genes are TRBV18 and TRBJ1-1; a possible D gene is TRBD1 (6 bases). This CDR3 is built from 14 residues. Trimming took 6 bases from V and 7 from J, leaving 18 bases between them. The V gene's germline CDR1 is KGHSH and CDR2 LQKENI. The CDR3 DNA sequence: TGTGCCAGCTCTCTAAAACAGGGTGACGGTGAAGCTTTCTTT. It specifies CASSLKQGDGEAFF.

CDR3 coding DNA: TGTGCCAGTAGCCTCGGGACTAGCGGGAGTCATGAGCAGTTCTTC. Its protein is CASSLGTSGSHEQFF. The rearrangement uses TRBV19 and TRBJ2-1; 14 positions match TRBD2. CDR3 size: 15 residues. Germline trimming cut 6 bases from V and 8 bases from J; bases unmatched to any gene: 6. Germline V gene lookup returns CDR1 LNHDA and CDR2 SQIVND (reference sequence).

The CDR3 bases are TGTGCCAGCAGCTTAGGGACACAAGGAAACACCATATATTTT. Encoded protein: CASSLGTQGNTIYF. The chain joins TRBV5-4 to TRBJ1-3; a weak D match, TRBD1 (6 bases). V gave up 2 bases and J gave up 4 bases, with 10 bases separating them. The CDR3 extends over 14 amino acids. The V gene's germline CDR1 is SGHNT and CDR2 YYREEE (reference sequence).

The rearrangement joins TRBV4-3 to TRBJ1-2; D uncertain. CDR1 and CDR2 from the germline V gene are LGHNA and YSLEER. V lost 0 bases to trimming and J lost 0 bases, with 11 bases between them. There are 16 residues in the CDR3. The CDR3 sequence is CASSQDLYGANYGYTF. Written as DNA, the CDR3 is TGCGCCAGCAGCCAAGATCTCTACGGTGCTAACTATGGCTACACCTTC.

The chain uses TRBV5-8 and TRBJ2-7, with 8 bases fitting TRBD1. The CDR3 extends over 16 amino acids. Germline V gives CDR1 SGHTS, CDR2 YDEGEE. Trimming took 2 bases from V and 5 from J; bases not matched to a gene: 12. The CDR3 spells CASSLVPAAGGHEQYF. In nucleotides, the CDR3 is TGTGCCAGCAGCTTAGTCCCTGCGGCAGGGGGCCACGAGCAGTACTTC.

V gene TRBV15 combines with J gene TRBJ2-7, with a possible D match to TRBD1 (6 bases). The CDR3 sequence is 13 residues long. Trimming cost V 0 bases and J 7 bases, with 10 bases left between them. From germline, CDR1 is LNHNV and CDR2 YYDKDF (reference sequence). As DNA, the CDR3 is TGTGCCACCAGCAGAGACAGGGGCCGGGAGCAGTACTTC. It translates to CATSRDRGREQYF.

The rearrangement uses TRBV7-6 and TRBJ2-2, with a tentative D call TRBD1 (6 bases). Trimming took off 5 bases at V and 7 bases at J, with 17 bases between the two ends. CDR1 and CDR2 from the germline V gene are SGHVS and FNYEAQ. This CDR3 is built from 15 residues. The CDR3 DNA is TGTGCCAGCAGCATCCCACCAGGGGCGAGCGGGGAGCTGTTTTTT. Its translation is CASSIPPGASGELFF.